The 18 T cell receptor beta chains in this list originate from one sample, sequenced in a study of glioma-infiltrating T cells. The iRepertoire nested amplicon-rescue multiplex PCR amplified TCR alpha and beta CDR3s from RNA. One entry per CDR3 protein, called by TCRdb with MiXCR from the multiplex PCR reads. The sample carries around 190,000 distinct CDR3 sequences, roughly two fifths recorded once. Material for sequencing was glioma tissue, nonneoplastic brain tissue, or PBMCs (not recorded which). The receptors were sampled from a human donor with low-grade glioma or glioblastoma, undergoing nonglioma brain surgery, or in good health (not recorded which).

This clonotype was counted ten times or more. The CDR3 is CAIGASSGQPQHF. CDR3 DNA: TGTGCCATTGGGGCTTCGTCGGGTCAGCCCCAGCATTTT. This chain uses TRBV19 with TRBJ1-5; possible D gene TRBD1, 5 bases. The V and J ends lost 10 bases and 6 bases respectively, with 16 bases between them. Germline assignment: CDR1 LNHDA and CDR2 SQIVND (reference sequence). The CDR3 is 13 amino acids.

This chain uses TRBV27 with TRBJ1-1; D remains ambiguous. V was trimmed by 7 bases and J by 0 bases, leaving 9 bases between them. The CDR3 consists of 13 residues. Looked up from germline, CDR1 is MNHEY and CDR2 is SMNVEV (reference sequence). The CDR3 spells CASIFPLNTEAFF. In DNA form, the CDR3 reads TGTGCCAGCATTTTCCCGTTGAACACTGAAGCTTTCTTT.

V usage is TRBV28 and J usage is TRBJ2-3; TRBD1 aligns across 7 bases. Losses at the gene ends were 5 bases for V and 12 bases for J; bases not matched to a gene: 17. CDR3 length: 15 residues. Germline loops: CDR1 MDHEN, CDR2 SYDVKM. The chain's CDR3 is CASSPTGLKTDRQYF. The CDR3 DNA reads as TGTGCCAGCAGTCCGACAGGGTTGAAAACAGATAGACAGTATTTT. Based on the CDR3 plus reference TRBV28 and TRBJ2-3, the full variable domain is DVKVTQSSRYLVKRTGEKVFLECVQDMDHENMFWYRQDPGLGLRLIYFSYDVKMKEKGDIPEGYSVSREKKERFSLILESASTNQTSMYLCASSPTGLKTDRQYFGPGTRLTVL.

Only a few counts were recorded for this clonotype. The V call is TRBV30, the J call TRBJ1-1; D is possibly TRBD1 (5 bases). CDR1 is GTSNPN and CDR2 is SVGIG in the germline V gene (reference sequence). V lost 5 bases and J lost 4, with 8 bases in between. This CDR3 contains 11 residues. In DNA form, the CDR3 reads TGTGCCTGGGAGGGGTTCACTGAAGCTTTCTTT. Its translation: CAWEGFTEAFF.

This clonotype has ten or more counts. CDR3 coding DNA: TGTGCCAGCAGCCAAGAGAGGGGCCAGTACTTC. This encodes CASSQERGQYF. This chain uses TRBV3-1 with TRBJ2-5; perhaps D is TRBD1 or TRBD2 (5 bases each). The CDR3 spans 11 residues. Trimming shortened V by 0 bases and J by 10 bases, and 6 bases separated the two germline ends. Germline V CDR1 and CDR2: LGHDT, YNNKEL (reference sequence).

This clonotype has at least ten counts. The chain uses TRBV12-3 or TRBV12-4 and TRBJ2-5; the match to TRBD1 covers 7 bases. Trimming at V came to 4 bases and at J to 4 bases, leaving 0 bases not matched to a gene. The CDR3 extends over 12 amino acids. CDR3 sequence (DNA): TGTGCCAGCAGTTCAGGGGGAGAGACCCAGTACTTC. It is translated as CASSSGGETQYF.

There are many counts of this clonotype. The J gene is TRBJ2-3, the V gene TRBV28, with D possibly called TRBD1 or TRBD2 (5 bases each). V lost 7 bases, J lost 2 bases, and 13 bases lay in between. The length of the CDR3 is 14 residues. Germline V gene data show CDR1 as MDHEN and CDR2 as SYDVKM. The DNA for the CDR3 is TGTGCCAGCATTACCCGGGGCGACACAGATACGCAGTATTTT. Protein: CASITRGDTDTQYF.

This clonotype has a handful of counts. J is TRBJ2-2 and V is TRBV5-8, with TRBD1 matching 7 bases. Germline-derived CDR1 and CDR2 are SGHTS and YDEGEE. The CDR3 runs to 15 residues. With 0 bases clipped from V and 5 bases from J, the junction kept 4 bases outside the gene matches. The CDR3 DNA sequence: TGTGCCAGCAGCTTGGAGGGGGCGGCTACCGGGGAGCTGTTTTTT. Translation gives CASSLEGAATGELFF.

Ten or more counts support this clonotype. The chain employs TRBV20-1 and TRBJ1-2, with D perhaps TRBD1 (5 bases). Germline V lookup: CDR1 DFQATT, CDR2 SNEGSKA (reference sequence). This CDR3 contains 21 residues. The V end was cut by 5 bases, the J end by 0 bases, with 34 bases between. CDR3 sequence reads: CSAPLDSYSAGAVSANYGYTF. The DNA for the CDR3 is TGCAGTGCTCCCCTGGACTCTTACTCGGCTGGGGCAGTGTCAGCTAACTATGGCTACACCTTC.

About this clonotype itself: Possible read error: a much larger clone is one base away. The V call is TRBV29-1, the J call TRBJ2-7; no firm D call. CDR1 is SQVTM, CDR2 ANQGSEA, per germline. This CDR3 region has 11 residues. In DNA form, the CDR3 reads TGCAGAGTTGATTCTCTAAATGAGCAGTACTTC. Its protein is CRVDSLNEQYF.

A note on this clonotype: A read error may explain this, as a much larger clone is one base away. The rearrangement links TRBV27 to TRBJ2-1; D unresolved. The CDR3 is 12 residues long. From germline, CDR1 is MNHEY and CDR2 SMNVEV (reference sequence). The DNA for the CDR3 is TGTGCCACCAGTACATGGTACAATGAGCAGTTCTTC. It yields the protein CATSTWYNEQFF.

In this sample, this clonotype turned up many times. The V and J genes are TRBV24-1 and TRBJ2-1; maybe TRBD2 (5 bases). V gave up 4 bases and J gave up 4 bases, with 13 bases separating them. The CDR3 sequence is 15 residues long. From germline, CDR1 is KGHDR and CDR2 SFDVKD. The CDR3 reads CATSDNTGDYNEQFF. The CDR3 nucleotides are TGTGCCACCAGTGACAATACCGGGGATTACAATGAGCAGTTCTTC.

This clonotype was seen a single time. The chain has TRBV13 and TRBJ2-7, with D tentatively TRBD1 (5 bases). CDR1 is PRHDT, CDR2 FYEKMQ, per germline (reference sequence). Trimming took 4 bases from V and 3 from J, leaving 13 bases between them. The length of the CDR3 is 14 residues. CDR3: CASSSMGRRYEQYF. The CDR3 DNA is TGTGCCAGCAGCTCCATGGGGCGCCGCTACGAGCAGTACTTC. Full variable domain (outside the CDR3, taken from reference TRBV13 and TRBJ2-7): AAGVIQSPRHLIKEKRETATLKCYPIPRHDTVYWYQQGPGQDPQFLISFYEKMQSDKGSIPDRFSAQQFSDYHSELNMSSLELGDSALYFCASSSMGRRYEQYFGPGTRLTVT.

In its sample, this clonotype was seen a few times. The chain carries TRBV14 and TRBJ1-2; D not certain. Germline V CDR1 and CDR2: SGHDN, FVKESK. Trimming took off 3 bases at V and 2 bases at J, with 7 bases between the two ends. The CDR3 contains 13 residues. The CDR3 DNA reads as TGTGCCAGCAGCCAGGCGAGCAACTATGGCTACACCTTC. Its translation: CASSQASNYGYTF.

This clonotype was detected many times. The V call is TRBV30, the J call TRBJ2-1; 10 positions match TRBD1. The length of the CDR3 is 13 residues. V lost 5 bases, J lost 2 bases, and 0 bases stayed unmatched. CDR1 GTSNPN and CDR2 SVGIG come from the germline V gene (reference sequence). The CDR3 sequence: CAWDRGPYNEQFF. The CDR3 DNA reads TGTGCCTGGGACAGGGGGCCCTACAATGAGCAGTTCTTC.

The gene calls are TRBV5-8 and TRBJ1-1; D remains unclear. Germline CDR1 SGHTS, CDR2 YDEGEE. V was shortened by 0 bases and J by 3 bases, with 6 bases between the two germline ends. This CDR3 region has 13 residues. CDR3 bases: TGTGCCAGCAGCTTGGCCTATCACACTGAAGCTTTCTTT. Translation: CASSLAYHTEAFF.

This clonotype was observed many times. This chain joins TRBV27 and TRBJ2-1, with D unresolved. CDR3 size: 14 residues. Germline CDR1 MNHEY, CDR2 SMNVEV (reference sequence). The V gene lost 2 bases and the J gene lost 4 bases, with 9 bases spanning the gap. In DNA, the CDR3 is TGTGCCAGCAGTTTAAATCCGCGGTACAATGAGCAGTTCTTC. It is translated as CASSLNPRYNEQFF.

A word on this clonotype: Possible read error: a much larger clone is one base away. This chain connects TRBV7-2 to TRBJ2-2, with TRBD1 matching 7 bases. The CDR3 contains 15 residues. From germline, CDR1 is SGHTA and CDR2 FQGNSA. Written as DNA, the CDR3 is TGTGCCGGCAGCGCCCGGACAGGTATCACCGGGGAGCTGTTTTTT. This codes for CAGSARTGITGELFF.